The rows below give T cell receptor beta chains drawn from one sample of a study of blood T cell repertoires in COVID-19. Assay: immunoSEQ multiplex PCR; the TCRdb copy retains only in-frame clones and omits some. The repertoire holds around 65,000 clones, with over 80% as singletons. The sample consisted of peripheral blood. The receptor set was obtained from a human donor in a cohort sampled during active COVID-19. The CDR3 runs from the conserved cysteine through the conserved F or W. A D gene is named only where the DNA matches it firmly. Clone size is shown for a subset of rows, as once, few, many or a class of expanded clone.

TRBD1	TRBV28	TRBJ1-5	-	CASSPDRANQPQHF	TGTGCCAGCAGCCCGGACAGGGCGAATCAGCCCCAGCATTTT
TRBD1	TRBV6-5	TRBJ1-5	-	CASSTDRVGQPQHF	TGTGCCAGCAGTACGGACAGGGTAGGGCAGCCCCAGCATTTT
-	TRBV7-2	TRBJ1-4	-	CASSPRWGPNEKLFF	TGTGCCAGCAGCCCCCGATGGGGCCCTAATGAAAAACTGTTTTTT
-	TRBV6-5	TRBJ1-4	-	CASTELWATNEKLFF	TGTGCCAGCACGGAGCTGTGGGCAACTAATGAAAAACTGTTTTTT
TRBD1	TRBV19	TRBJ1-1	-	CASSRIDRGRNTEAFF	TGTGCCAGTAGTCGGATTGACAGGGGGCGAAACACTGAAGCTTTCTTT
TRBD1	TRBV30	TRBJ2-7	few	CAWSSEWDSYEQYF	TGTGCCTGGAGTTCGGAGTGGGACAGCTACGAGCAGTACTTC
TRBD1	TRBV5-1	TRBJ1-1	-	CASSLGDRATEAFF	TGCGCCAGCAGCTTGGGTGACAGGGCGACTGAAGCTTTCTTT
-	TRBV21-1	TRBJ1-5	-	CASRVQPQHF	TGTGCCAGCCGAGTTCAGCCCCAGCATTTT
TRBD2	TRBV30	TRBJ2-4	once	CAWTPGGFASKNIQYF	TGTGCCTGGACCCCGGGGGGATTCGCCTCCAAAAACATTCAGTACTTC
-	TRBV4-1	TRBJ2-7	-	CASSQERAGHSRTYEQYF	TGCGCCAGCAGCCAAGAAAGGGCAGGGCACTCTCGTACGTACGAGCAGTACTTC
TRBD2	TRBV6-2/TRBV6-3	TRBJ2-1	-	CASSYSQLAGLPSYNEQFF	TGTGCCAGCAGTTACTCCCAACTAGCGGGGCTTCCCTCTTACAATGAGCAGTTCTTC
-	TRBV2	TRBJ2-3	once	CASSPRGWSTDTQYF	TGTGCCAGCAGTCCCAGGGGATGGAGCACAGATACGCAGTATTTT
-	TRBV6-5	TRBJ1-2	-	CASRRGNRISGYTF	TGTGCCAGCAGGAGGGGGAACCGCATAAGTGGCTACACCTTC
TRBD2	TRBV6-5	TRBJ2-7	-	CASSYSVGGTTYEQYF	TGTGCCAGCAGTTACTCAGTGGGGGGGACTACCTACGAGCAGTACTTC
TRBD1	TRBV6-5	TRBJ1-1	-	CASRKQGAGTEAFF	TGTGCCAGCAGGAAACAGGGGGCAGGGACTGAAGCTTTCTTT
TRBD2	TRBV5-4	TRBJ2-1	-	CASSLKGLLTYNEQFF	TGTGCCAGCAGCTTGAAGGGACTATTAACCTACAATGAGCAGTTCTTC
TRBD1	TRBV7-9	TRBJ1-1	few	CASSFTGAGTEAFF	TGTGCCAGCAGCTTTACAGGGGCTGGCACTGAAGCTTTCTTT